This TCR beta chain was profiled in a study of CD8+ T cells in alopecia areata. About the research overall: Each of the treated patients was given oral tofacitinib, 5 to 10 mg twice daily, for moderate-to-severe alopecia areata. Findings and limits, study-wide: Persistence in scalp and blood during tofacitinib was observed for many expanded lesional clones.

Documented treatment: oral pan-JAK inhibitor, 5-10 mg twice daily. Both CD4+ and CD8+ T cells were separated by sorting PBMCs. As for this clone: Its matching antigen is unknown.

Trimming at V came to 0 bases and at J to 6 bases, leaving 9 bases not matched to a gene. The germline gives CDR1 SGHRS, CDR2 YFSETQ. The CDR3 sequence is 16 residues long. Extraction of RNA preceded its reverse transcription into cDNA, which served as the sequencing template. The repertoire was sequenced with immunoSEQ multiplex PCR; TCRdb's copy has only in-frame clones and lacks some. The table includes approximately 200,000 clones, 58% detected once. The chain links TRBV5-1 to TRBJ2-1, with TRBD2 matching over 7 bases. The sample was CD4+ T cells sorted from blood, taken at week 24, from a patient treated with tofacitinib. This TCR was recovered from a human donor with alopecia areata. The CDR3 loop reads CASSLDAGAVGNEQFF. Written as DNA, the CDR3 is TGCGCCAGCAGCTTGGATGCGGGAGCAGTAGGCAATGAGCAGTTCTTC.